These 8 T cell receptor beta chains were sequenced from one sample in a study of blood T cells in healthy people across ages (dated by TCRdb to between 2015 and 2017). Library construction relied on 5' RACE. The sequencer listed for this sample is Illumina HiSeq 2500. A second PCR of about 7 to 12 cycles was performed with a sample-barcoded 5' primer and a J-beta primer mix. The raw public reads went through TCRdb reprocessing: fastp at Q25, MiXCR clone calling, in-frame beta chains kept. Rows are unified per CDR3 protein, each entry keeping the most common DNA and genes. For this sample there are about 780,000 distinct CDR3 sequences; roughly 60% appear just once. The ten most abundant clones make up 25% to 35% of the sample. The specimen sequenced was blood. These TCRs come from a man under 40 in good health.

The rearrangement joins TRBV7-2 to TRBJ1-5; 8 nucleotides line up with TRBD1. The CDR3 spans 16 residues. Germline V gives CDR1 SGHTA, CDR2 FQGNSA. J lost 2 bases, V lost 5 bases, and 8 bases had no gene match. CDR3 bases: TGTGCCAGCAGCCCCCAGACAGGGGTTGGCAATCAGCCCCAGCATTTT. This codes for CASSPQTGVGNQPQHF.

This clonotype appeared a single time. The chain combines TRBV4-1 with TRBJ2-1; D perhaps matches TRBD1 (6 bases). CDR3 length: 17 residues. In germline, CDR1 is MGHRA, CDR2 YSYEKL. Between the trimmed V and J ends, which lost 3 bases and 8 bases, there was a span of 23 bases. This chain's CDR3 is CASSQDPGHRFLDEQFF. In DNA form, the CDR3 reads TGCGCCAGCAGCCAGGATCCGGGACATCGGTTTTTGGATGAGCAGTTCTTC.

CDR3 loop: CASSEIRATGYGYTF. The DNA for the CDR3 is TGTGCCAGCAGTGAAATCAGGGCGACCGGCTATGGCTACACCTTC. The genes are TRBV6-1 and TRBJ1-2; possibly TRBD1 for D (5 bases). Germline V gene lookup returns CDR1 MNHNS and CDR2 SASEGT. Trimming left V 2 bases short and J 4 bases short, with 14 bases between. The CDR3 runs 15 residues.

V usage is TRBV15 and J usage is TRBJ2-2; no definite D call. The CDR3 sequence is 13 residues long. CDR1 is LNHNV, CDR2 YYDKDF, per germline (reference sequence). Trimming removed 0 bases at V and 4 bases at J, with 3 bases between. The CDR3 protein is CATSRDLTGELFF. CDR3 DNA: TGTGCCACCAGCAGAGACCTCACCGGGGAGCTGTTTTTT.

The chain recombines TRBV18 with TRBJ2-7; D gene unclear. V lost 0 bases to trimming and J lost 3 bases, with 9 bases between them. The CDR3 loop spans 14 amino acids. Per germline, CDR1 KGHSH and CDR2 LQKENI. CDR3 in DNA: TGTGCCAGCTCACCACCGGGAATGCTCTACGAGCAGTACTTC. Amino acids: CASSPPGMLYEQYF.

J is TRBJ1-5 and V is TRBV19, with D unclear. Trimming took 5 bases from V and 7 from J, leaving 9 bases between them. Germline assignment: CDR1 LNHDA and CDR2 SQIVND (reference sequence). The CDR3 totals 12 residues. CDR3 in amino acids: CASSVERQPQHF. CDR3 sequence (DNA): TGTGCCAGTAGTGTGGAGCGGCAGCCCCAGCATTTT.

This sequence joins TRBV25-1 and TRBJ2-5; 8 bases are shared with TRBD1. Gene TRBJ2-7 matches the end of the DNA better, so the J call may be wrong. Germline V gene data show CDR1 as MGHDK and CDR2 as SYGVNS. The CDR3 contains 14 residues. The CDR3 loop reads CASSDSGGRYEQYF. The CDR3 nucleotides read TGTGCCAGCAGTGACTCAGGGGGCCGGTACGAGCAGTACTTC.

This sequence joins TRBV13 and TRBJ1-2; TRBD1 matches at 9 bases. The CDR3 extends over 14 amino acids. The junction had 6 bases not matched to a gene; V was cut back by 5 bases and J by 5 bases. CDR1 and CDR2 from the germline V gene are PRHDT and FYEKMQ (reference sequence). The CDR3 DNA is TGTGCCAGCAGCCGAGGGACAGGGCAATATGGCTACACCTTC. Translated: CASSRGTGQYGYTF.